This T cell receptor beta chain stems from a study of Graves' ophthalmopathy and Graves' hyperthyroidism (dated by TCRdb to between 2018 and 2020). As for the study more broadly: Peripheral blood was collected before any treatment was given, at the time of initial diagnosis. To tell Graves' ophthalmopathy apart from Graves' hyperthyroidism, and to predict which patients would progress to ophthalmopathy, the study relied on TCR beta repertoire signatures. After sampling, hyperthyroidism patients received methimazole starting at 30 mg daily, and ophthalmopathy patients received high-dose intravenous methylprednisolone. In over five hyperthyroidism patients, the T-cell repertoires found in thyroid tissue were compared with those found in blood. In total, 135 blood samples were TCR-sequenced: roughly 45 ophthalmopathy, approximately 80 hyperthyroidism and about 17 hyperthyroidism-to-ophthalmopathy patients. An independent validation cohort was composed of fewer than 20 hyperthyroidism patients and around 16 patients who later progressed from hyperthyroidism to ophthalmopathy. The 90 to 100 discovery patients were randomly divided into training and test sets at a 7:3 ratio. To explore V-J signatures that distinguish ophthalmopathy from hyperthyroidism, a discovery set of 95 to 100 patients was enrolled, made up of 43 with ophthalmopathy and 57 with stable hyperthyroidism. Overall results and qualifications from the work: No statistical method was used to set the sample size in advance, and the investigators knew which group each participant was assigned to. In validation, the model predicted ophthalmopathy progression with about 70% sensitivity and roughly 72% specificity; some twelve predicted patients were CT-confirmed with GO in a median of approximately 6.5 months. The 13-signature model separated ophthalmopathy from stable hyperthyroidism with 85% to 90% sensitivity and 81% to 82% specificity in cross-validation, and 80%/75% in the test set. Most of the expanded thyroid clonotypes with a frequency above 0.001 were also detected in blood, and it was suggested that the thyroid immune response may be reflected by blood repertoires.

On this clonotype: The specificity of this receptor is unknown. Base-call qualities are not available, and no considerably larger clone is one nucleotide away.

Hyperthyroidism was considered stable if no progression to ophthalmopathy occurred within 18 months of follow-up. Hyperthyroidism patients were newly diagnosed, with disease duration under 2 months, and aged 18 to 65 years. Patients with other autoimmune diseases, uncontrolled infections, pregnancy or lactation were excluded from the study. Clinical symptoms, serum thyroxine, TRAb, thyroid ultrasound and orbital computed tomography formed the basis of the diagnosis. Using Ficoll-Paque density gradient centrifugation, PBMCs were isolated from less than 13 ml of fresh peripheral blood. Total RNA was extracted with Trizol reagent and quality-checked on an Agilent 2100 Bioanalyzer. Spanning cysteine to phenylalanine, the CDR3 consists of 14 amino acids. Of all the DNA, just the CDR3 is kept, 42 bases in frame from base 1. The germline V gene (reference sequence) specifies LNHNV as CDR1 and YYDKDF as CDR2. V is shortened by 6 bases, J by 0 bases, and the region joining them spans 9 bases.

TCR beta CDR3 regions were amplified from RNA transcripts for repertoire sequencing. A first-round RT-PCR used HTBI primers with the Qiagen OneStep RT-PCR kit, followed by a second-round multiplex PCR, size selection and purification. Libraries were sequenced paired-end with 100 bp reads on an Illumina HiSeq2000. The original pipeline was this. Reads were processed with SOAPnuke, discarding reads with adapters, uncalled bases, mean Phred below 15, or no exact constant-primer or identifier match. High-quality paired reads were merged with COPE v1.2.5. Clonotypes were defined as unique nucleotide sequences and were aligned to IMGT TRB V, D and J references using MiTCR v1.1. The analysis was limited to V-J combinations with a frequency above 0.0001, which together covered 99.2% of the repertoires. For each V-J combination, a TCR clonal expansion and chaos score was defined as the ratio of F50 clonal expansion to chaos observed in the TCRdist matrix. Welch's t-statistics and random forest were used to reduce features to about 14 V-J combinations, which were fed into a naive Bayes classifier. Thyroid-blood repertoire similarity was quantified with the Morisita-Horn index. TCRdb reprocessing: public reads trimmed at Q25 with fastp, clones called with MiXCR, in-frame beta chains kept. When rows share a CDR3 protein, they turn into one entry using the most common DNA and genes. The V and J calls here are based on TCRdb, not the publication. The sample table shows roughly 400,000 distinct CDR3 sequences, and approximately 15% are seen once. The biggest ten clones account for around 6.6% of the sample.

This receptor was identified in a woman aged 18 to 35 with stable Graves' hyperthyroidism. Donor details come from another sample of the same person, matched by shared clones. The sequenced sample was peripheral blood. The chain is encoded by TRBV15 joined to TRBJ1-3, with no D gene named confidently. The CDR3 loop reads CATRDRSSGNTIYF. The DNA reads as follows: TGTGCCACCAGAGACCGTAGCTCTGGAAACACCATATATTTT.